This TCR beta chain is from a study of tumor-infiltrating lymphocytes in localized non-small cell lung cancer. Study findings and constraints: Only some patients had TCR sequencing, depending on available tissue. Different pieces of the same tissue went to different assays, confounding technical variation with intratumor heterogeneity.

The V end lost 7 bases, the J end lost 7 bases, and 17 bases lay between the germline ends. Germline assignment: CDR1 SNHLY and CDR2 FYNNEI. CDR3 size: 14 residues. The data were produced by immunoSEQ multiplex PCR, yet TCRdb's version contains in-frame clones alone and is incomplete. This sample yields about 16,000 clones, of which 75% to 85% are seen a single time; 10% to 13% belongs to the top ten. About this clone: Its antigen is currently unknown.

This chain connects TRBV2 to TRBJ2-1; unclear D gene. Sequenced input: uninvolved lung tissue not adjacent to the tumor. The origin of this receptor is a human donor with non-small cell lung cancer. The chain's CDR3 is CASISPRASNEQFF. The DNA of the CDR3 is TGTGCCAGCATCTCACCCCGAGCCTCAAATGAGCAGTTCTTC.